This T cell receptor beta chain was retrieved from a study of blood T cell repertoires in COVID-19. Study background: From the United States, Italy and Spain came samples of acute and convalescent COVID-19. PBMCs, B-cell-depleted T cells, or T cells were the source of the cDNA or gDNA that made up the material.

CDR1 is SGDLS, CDR2 YYNGEE, per germline. V dropped 6 bases and J dropped 0 bases, with 13 bases sitting between them. The CDR3 has 16 amino acids. Enrollment of patients from Seattle took place during active infection, with longitudinal follow-up. Repertoires were generated with immunoSEQ multiplex PCR, while TCRdb's copy carries only in-frame clones and drops some. The sample includes more than 300,000 clones, roughly 90% of them seen just once. The chain employs TRBV9 and TRBJ2-6, with unresolved D. This clonotype was sampled from a woman in her thirties or forties with COVID-19, enrolled during active disease. The source material was peripheral blood. The CDR3 sequence is CASTLARDSGANVLTF. The CDR3 coding sequence is TGTGCCAGCACCTTAGCCCGCGACTCTGGGGCCAACGTCCTGACTTTC.